The 11 T cell receptor beta chains presented below share a single source sample, sequenced in a study of blood T cells in healthy people across ages. The use of a sample-barcoded 5' primer and a J-beta primer mix characterized a second PCR of roughly 7 to 11 cycles. MiXCR, run by TCRdb on the 5' RACE reads, gives a single entry per CDR3 protein. The repertoire includes around 800,000 distinct CDR3 sequences, 40% to 50% of them detected once, and about 19% sits in the top ten. The sequencing sample was made of blood. The receptors stem from a man in his 60s in good health.

This clonotype was seen at least ten times. This chain uses TRBV6-1 with TRBJ2-1, with 9 bases fitting TRBD1. Germline assignment: CDR1 MNHNS and CDR2 SASEGT. V lost 2 bases to trimming and J lost 8 bases; unmatched junction nucleotides: 7. This CDR3 spans 15 amino acids. CDR3: CASSERDRAKDEQFF. The CDR3, as DNA: TGTGCCAGCAGTGAAAGGGACAGGGCAAAAGATGAGCAGTTCTTC.

V usage is TRBV7-6 and J usage is TRBJ2-1, with a tentative D call TRBD2 (6 bases). CDR1 and CDR2 (germline): SGHVS, FNYEAQ. V was trimmed by 1 base and J by 7 bases, leaving 14 bases between them. The CDR3 loop spans 15 amino acids. Here the CDR3 DNA reads TGTGCCAGCAGCTTAGAAAGAGGAGGAGGGAATGAGCAGTTCTTC. The encoded protein is CASSLERGGGNEQFF. Full variable domain (remainder filled in from reference TRBV7-6 and TRBJ2-1): GAGVSQSPRYKVTKRGQDVALRCDPISGHVSLYWYRQALGQGPEFLTYFNYEAQQDKSGLPNDRFSAERPEGSISTLTIQRTEQRDSAMYRCASSLERGGGNEQFFGPGTRLTVL.

The chain uses TRBV2 and TRBJ2-3; 10 bases are shared with TRBD2. The V gene's germline CDR1 is SNHLY and CDR2 FYNNEI. V trimming: 6 bases; J trimming: 3 bases; junction bases outside the gene matches: 3. This CDR3 comprises 14 residues. This CDR3 is CASREGLATDTQYF. The CDR3 nucleotides read TGTGCCAGCAGGGAGGGACTAGCGACAGATACGCAGTATTTT.

The gene calls are TRBV7-2 and TRBJ2-3, with 9 bases lining up with TRBD2. The CDR3 totals 16 residues. The V gene's germline CDR1 is SGHTA and CDR2 FQGNSA. V lost 2 bases and J lost 5; bases outside the gene matches: 8. In DNA form, the CDR3 reads TGTGCCAGCAGCTTAAATCCTAGCGGGGCGGGAGATACGCAGTATTTT. Translation: CASSLNPSGAGDTQYF.

The chain carries TRBV6-2 or TRBV6-3 and TRBJ2-7; tentatively, D is TRBD1 (6 bases). CDR1 and CDR2 (germline): MNHEY, SVGEGT. The CDR3 spans 15 residues. V dropped 0 bases and J dropped 2 bases, with 11 bases sitting between them. The CDR3 is CASSYSEQGTYEQYF. CDR3 sequence (DNA): TGTGCCAGCAGTTACTCGGAACAGGGAACCTACGAGCAGTACTTC.

The chain has TRBV28 and TRBJ2-5; the D gene is possibly TRBD1 (6 bases). The closer fit of TRBJ2-7 to the DNA end suggests the J call may be wrong. This CDR3 has 16 amino acids. Germline V gene lookup returns CDR1 MDHEN and CDR2 SYDVKM. The CDR3 DNA reads TGTGCCAGCAGTTCCCCCCAGGGGAAAAGATACTACGAGCAGTACTTC. Translated: CASSSPQGKRYYEQYF.

The chain couples TRBV10-2 to TRBJ2-7; possible D gene TRBD2, 6 bases. Germline V gene sequence: CDR1 WSHSY, CDR2 SAAADI. The CDR3 spans 14 residues. In nucleotides, the CDR3 is TGCGCTACCAGGGACTTATCGAGCTCCTACGAGCAGTACTTC. Residues: CATRDLSSSYEQYF.

In this sample, this clonotype turned up a few times. This rearrangement joins TRBV4-1 to TRBJ2-3; D is unclear. The CDR3 runs to 12 residues. Trimming removed 1 base at V and 7 bases at J, with 6 bases between. The germline CDR1 and CDR2 sequences are MGHRA and YSYEKL. The CDR3 DNA reads TGCGCCAGCAGCCAAGTCGGTTATACGCAGTATTTT. Protein: CASSQVGYTQYF.

The J gene is TRBJ2-5, the V gene TRBV7-6, with TRBD1 matching over 10 bases. Germline lookup yields CDR1 SGHVS and CDR2 FNYEAQ. V lost 1 base and J lost 0; bases outside the gene matches: 2. CDR3 size: 16 residues. CDR3 sequence (DNA): TGTGCCAGCAGCTTAGTAGGGACAGGGGACCAAGAGACCCAGTACTTC. Protein sequence: CASSLVGTGDQETQYF.

CDR3 bases: TGCGCCAGCAGCCAAGAGGACAGTGGCACTGAAGCTTTCTTT. Translated: CASSQEDSGTEAFF. The V call is TRBV4-3, the J call TRBJ1-1; tentative D call: TRBD1 (6 bases). Germline V CDR1 and CDR2: LGHNA, YSLEER. Trimming removed 0 bases at V and 4 bases at J, with 9 bases between. The CDR3 has 14 amino acids.

The chain combines TRBV20-1 with TRBJ2-2; 10 bases align to TRBD2. Per the germline V gene, CDR1 is DFQATT and CDR2 is SNEGSKA (reference sequence). V lost 5 bases to trimming and J lost 7 bases; unmatched junction nucleotides: 10. The CDR3 has 15 residues. CDR3 sequence (DNA): TGCAGTGCTCGCCGGGCTAGCGGGGGAAACGGGGAGCTGTTTTTT. Translation gives CSARRASGGNGELFF.